This passage covers 8 T cell receptor beta chains from one sample sequenced in a study of blood T cell repertoires in COVID-19. The method was immunoSEQ multiplex PCR; TCRdb's version includes in-frame clones alone and lacks a portion of them. The data contain some 260,000 clones, 88% of them singletons. The sample consisted of peripheral blood. All receptors come from a human donor in a cohort sampled during active COVID-19.

The chain uses TRBV4-1 and TRBJ2-1; D uncertain. In germline, CDR1 is MGHRA, CDR2 YSYEKL. V was pared by 3 bases and J by 5 bases, with 11 bases between. There are 14 residues in the CDR3. Here the CDR3 DNA reads TGCGCCAGCAGCCAGAGCGCGATCGACAATGAGCAGTTCTTC. Its protein is CASSQSAIDNEQFF.

This clone was counted a few times. V usage is TRBV19 and J usage is TRBJ2-1, with 11 bases matching TRBD2. CDR3 size: 16 residues. V was pared by 5 bases and J by 5 bases, with 8 bases of the junction left unmatched. CDR1 and CDR2 (germline): LNHDA, SQIVND (reference sequence). The CDR3 DNA is TGTGCCAGTAGTGTACTACTAGCGGGGGAGGACAATGAGCAGTTCTTC. This codes for CASSVLLAGEDNEQFF.

This chain connects TRBV11-1 to TRBJ1-6; D unresolved. Per the germline V gene, CDR1 is SGHAT and CDR2 is FQDESV (reference sequence). V lost 4 bases, J lost 4 bases, and 14 bases lay in between. The CDR3 is made up of 16 amino acids. The CDR3 DNA reads as TGTGCCAGCAGCTCCAGGATACTCAATTATAATTCACCCCTCCACTTT. Translated: CASSSRILNYNSPLHF.

CDR3 residues: CATSRGGGAPVHLNEKLFF. Written as DNA, the CDR3 is TGTGCCACCAGCAGAGGGGGAGGGGCCCCGGTGCACCTTAATGAAAAACTGTTTTTT. V and J are TRBV15 and TRBJ1-4, with a weak D call TRBD1 (5 bases). Germline CDR1 reads LNHNV; CDR2 reads YYDKDF (reference sequence). This CDR3 spans 19 amino acids. V was cut by 1 base and J by 4 bases, with 22 bases left in between.

V is TRBV24-1 and J is TRBJ1-5, with no clear D. Germline assignment: CDR1 KGHDR and CDR2 SFDVKD. CDR3 size: 15 residues. The germline V and J ends were trimmed by 2 bases and 4 bases, with 11 bases remaining between them. The chain's CDR3 is CATSDYGGGNQPQHF. CDR3 nucleotides: TGTGCCACCAGTGATTACGGAGGAGGTAATCAGCCCCAGCATTTT.

The genes are TRBV6-5 and TRBJ1-5; no clear D gene. The V end was cut by 3 bases, the J end by 1 base, with 4 bases between. This CDR3 has 13 amino acids. Germline CDR1 is MNHEY and CDR2 is SVGAGI. Here the CDR3 DNA reads TGTGCCAGCAGTTATTCGAGCAATCAGCCCCAGCATTTT. Residues: CASSYSSNQPQHF.

The rearrangement uses TRBV7-8 and TRBJ2-1; TRBD2 agrees at 14 bases. The CDR3 consists of 15 residues. In germline, CDR1 is SGHVS, CDR2 FQNEAQ. V was clipped by 4 bases and J by 12 bases; unmatched bases: 8. This chain's CDR3 is CASSSLGTSGSRQFF. The DNA for the CDR3 is TGTGCCAGCAGCTCGCTTGGGACTAGCGGGAGTCGGCAGTTCTTC. The whole variable domain, remainder taken from reference TRBV7-8 and TRBJ2-1, is GAGVSQSPRYKVAKRGQDVALRCDPISGHVSLFWYQQALGQGPEFLTYFQNEAQLDKSGLPSDRFFAERPEGSVSTLKIQRTQQEDSAVYLCASSSLGTSGSRQFFGPGTRLTVL.

The V and J genes are TRBV4-3 and TRBJ2-7, with D unresolved. Germline V gives CDR1 LGHNA, CDR2 YSLEER. Trimming left V 4 bases short and J 6 bases short, with 13 bases between. This CDR3 is built from 13 residues. The CDR3 DNA reads as TGCGCCAGCAGCCGAGAGCCGGGTAGCGAGCAGTACTTC. Encoded protein: CASSREPGSEQYF.